This T cell receptor beta chain originates from a study of T cells in localized non-small cell lung cancer. Study-wide points: T cell clonality was highest in uninvolved adjacent lung, above tumor. Multi-region tumor sequencing was not done, so intratumor heterogeneity could not be excluded. Adjacent lung exhibited a median of around 60 among the 100 most abundant tumor clones.

Using immunoSEQ multiplex PCR, the repertoire was profiled, and TCRdb retains in-frame clones only, with some absent. This table has almost 65,000 clones, roughly nine tenths appearing once. Comments on this clone: Antigen unknown.

The CDR3 extends over 17 amino acids. Between the trimmed V and J ends, which lost 10 bases and 0 bases, there was a span of 25 bases. The receptor was derived from a woman aged 40 to 75 with stage I lung adenocarcinoma. The material was peripheral blood, obtained before any cancer treatment. The chain combines TRBV23-1 with TRBJ2-7, with D unclear. TRBV23-1 is flagged as an ORF with uncertain function. The CDR3 DNA reads TGCGCCAACCAACCGCCCGGCCTGATAGCCAGCTCCTACGAGCAGTACTTC. Its translation: CANQPPGLIASSYEQYF.